This is a list of T cell receptor beta chains from one sample in a study of T cell repertoires in cytomegalovirus infection. One entry per CDR3 protein, called by TCRdb with MiXCR from the reads. The data hold about 130,000 distinct CDR3 sequences, with roughly 25% observed a single time. Their recognized antigens are unknown. The sample consisted of PBMCs, sequenced either directly or after in vitro stimulation (not recorded which). These receptor sequences come from a human donor in good health (CMV status not recorded). Some clones in this sample may be carry-over from other donors' samples. CDR3s include the opening cysteine and the closing phenylalanine or tryptophan. Fields, in order: V gene, clone size, D gene, CDR3 length, J gene, CDR3 DNA, CDR3 protein. D genes are given only for firm matches. Rows may omit the clone size; those that give it use once, few, many or a size class.

TRBV7-8	many	TRBD2	14	TRBJ2-1	TGTGCCAGCAGCCTTAGCGGGTCCTACAATGAGCAGTTCTTC	CASSLSGSYNEQFF
TRBV7-2	many	TRBD2	16	TRBJ2-3	TGTGCCAGCAGTCTCACCTGGGGAGGGCCGCGAGATACGCAGTATTTT	CASSLTWGGPRDTQYF
TRBV12-3/TRBV12-4	many	NA	13	TRBJ2-7	TGTGCCAGCAGTCCCTCGACAGACTACGAGCAGTACTTC	CASSPSTDYEQYF
TRBV7-3	NA	NA	15	TRBJ2-7	TGTGCCAGCAGCTTAGAAAACTTGGGTTCCTACGAGCAGTACTTC	CASSLENLGSYEQYF
TRBV18	NA	TRBD1	15	TRBJ2-7	TGTGCCAGCTCACCGGGACAGGGTAGGACCTACGAGCAGTACTTC	CASSPGQGRTYEQYF
TRBV6-5	few	TRBD1	14	TRBJ1-6	TGTGCCAGCAGTTTTGACAGGGAAGGTCCACCCCTCCACTTT	CASSFDREGPPLHF
TRBV7-2	many	TRBD2	15	TRBJ2-7	TGTGCCAGCAGCCTAGAAGCGGGAGTGCGTCACGAGCAGTACTTC	CASSLEAGVRHEQYF
TRBV7-2	many	NA	15	TRBJ2-7	TGTGCCAGCAGCTTAGGTGTCCACAGCCCCTACGAGCAGTACTTC	CASSLGVHSPYEQYF
TRBV29-1	NA	NA	11	TRBJ2-7	TGCAGCGTCTCGGATTTACGCGAGCAGTACTTC	CSVSDLREQYF
TRBV18	NA	TRBD1	16	TRBJ2-3	TGTGCCAGCTCACCATTGGGGACAGGGAACACAGATACGCAGTATTTT	CASSPLGTGNTDTQYF
TRBV10-3	few	NA	12	TRBJ1-1	TGTGCCATCAAGAACCTGAACACTGAAGCTTTCTTT	CAIKNLNTEAFF
TRBV24-1	NA	NA	12	TRBJ2-7	TGTGCCACCAGTGATTTTGGCGTAGAGCAGTACTTC	CATSDFGVEQYF
TRBV5-1	NA	NA	15	TRBJ2-3	TGCGCCAGCAGCTTGTGGGGTTCACTCACAGATACGCAGTATTTT	CASSLWGSLTDTQYF
TRBV7-2	many	NA	14	TRBJ1-1	TGTGCCAGCAGCTTTTGGGCAATCCCCACTGAAGCTTTCTTT	CASSFWAIPTEAFF
TRBV29-1	NA	TRBD2	14	TRBJ2-1	TGCAGCGTTGGGGGGAGGGACCGACGCAATGAGCAGTTCTTC	CSVGGRDRRNEQFF
TRBV6-5	few	TRBD1	16	TRBJ1-1	TGTGCCAGCAGTTCCCTTGAGACAGGGTGGAGCACTGAAGCTTTCTTT	CASSSLETGWSTEAFF
TRBV4-1	many	NA	12	TRBJ1-4	TGCGCCAGCAGCCAAGTCTCGGAAAAACTGTTTTTT	CASSQVSEKLFF
TRBV2	many	TRBD2	17	TRBJ2-3	TGTGCCAGCAGTTACCCTTTAGCGGGAGGGGTCACAGATACGCAGTATTTT	CASSYPLAGGVTDTQYF
TRBV5-1	few	TRBD1	17	TRBJ2-6	TGCGCCAGCAGCCTAGGACAGGCGCTCTCTGGGGCCAACGTCCTGACTTTC	CASSLGQALSGANVLTF
TRBV7-2	many	NA	14	TRBJ2-2	TGTGCCAGCAGCTTCGGGCGGGACACCGGGGAGCTGTTTTTT	CASSFGRDTGELFF
TRBV6-2/TRBV6-3	many	NA	15	TRBJ2-6	TGTGCCAGCAGTTACGGTGACTCTGGGGCCAACGTCCTGACTTTC	CASSYGDSGANVLTF
TRBV28	NA	TRBD2	17	TRBJ2-3	TGTGCCAGCAGCCGAAGACGGACGGGAGGTTCCACAGATACGCAGTATTTT	CASSRRRTGGSTDTQYF
TRBV5-5	NA	NA	14	TRBJ2-3	TGTGCCAGCAGCTTAGTCAGAGACACAGATACGCAGTATTTT	CASSLVRDTDTQYF
TRBV7-9	NA	NA	15	TRBJ2-6	TGTGCCAGCAGCTTACTGGGGACAGGGGCCAACGTCCTGACTTTC	CASSLLGTGANVLTF
TRBV24-1	few	NA	13	TRBJ1-2	TGTGCCACCAGTGATTTGAGGGGCTATGGCTACACCTTC	CATSDLRGYGYTF
TRBV5-6	NA	NA	15	TRBJ2-7	TGTGCCAGCACCACGAGGAGGCCCTACTCCTACGAGCAGTACTTC	CASTTRRPYSYEQYF
TRBV19	few	NA	15	TRBJ2-1	TGTGCCAGTAGTGACCCCGGGACCACCTACAATGAGCAGTTCTTC	CASSDPGTTYNEQFF
TRBV5-8	NA	TRBD2	16	TRBJ2-7	TGTGCCAGCAGCTTGGTCCCGGGAGGCCTGACCTACGAGCAGTACTTC	CASSLVPGGLTYEQYF
TRBV6-2/TRBV6-3	NA	TRBD2	18	TRBJ2-2	TGTGCCAGCAGTTCTCCGATGCTAGCGGGAGGGTCGACCGGGGAGCTGTTTTTT	CASSSPMLAGGSTGELFF
TRBV5-6	once	NA	16	TRBJ2-7	TGTGCCAGCAGCTTGGTACTCTGGCAGGAGCGCTACGAGCAGTACTTC	CASSLVLWQERYEQYF
TRBV12-3/TRBV12-4	many	NA	16	TRBJ2-3	TGTGCCAGCAGTCAGGACTGGGGATTTAGTGAGGATACGCAGTATTTT	CASSQDWGFSEDTQYF
TRBV18	NA	TRBD2	16	TRBJ2-5	TGTGCCAGCTCACCACCATTCGGGAGGACCCAAGAGACCCAGTACTTC	CASSPPFGRTQETQYF
TRBV6-2/TRBV6-3	many	NA	15	TRBJ2-1	TGTGCCAGCACCCTACAGAGGGGGGGGCGGCATGAGCAGTTCTTC	CASTLQRGGRHEQFF
TRBV7-2	many	NA	13	TRBJ1-1	TGTGCCAGCAGCCAATCCCTGAACACTGAAGCTTTCTTT	CASSQSLNTEAFF
TRBV7-2	NA	NA	12	TRBJ2-3	TGTGCCAGCACCAGAGAGGGAGATACGCAGTATTTT	CASTREGDTQYF
TRBV28	NA	TRBD2	15	TRBJ2-3	TGTGCCAGCAGCCCATCCTCGGCGGGAGGGGATACGCAGTATTTT	CASSPSSAGGDTQYF
TRBV6-2/TRBV6-3	few	TRBD1	15	TRBJ2-1	TGTGCCAGCACCTGGGGGACAGGGATTCCGAATGAGCAGTTCTTC	CASTWGTGIPNEQFF
TRBV6-1	few	NA	15	TRBJ2-4	TGTGCCAGCAGAAACGGGGGACTAGCCAAAAACATTCAGTACTTC	CASRNGGLAKNIQYF
TRBV28	few	TRBD2	16	TRBJ2-3	TGTGCCAGCAGTTCGTTTGGGACTAGCGGCACAGATACGCAGTATTTT	CASSSFGTSGTDTQYF
TRBV29-1	NA	NA	13	TRBJ1-2	TGCAGCGCCGGACCGGGTCTTAACTATGGCTACACCTTC	CSAGPGLNYGYTF
TRBV27	few	TRBD1	13	TRBJ1-2	TGTGCCAGCAGTTCACAGGGGGCTCATGGCTACACCTTC	CASSSQGAHGYTF
TRBV12-3/TRBV12-4	many	NA	16	TRBJ1-2	TGTGCCAGCAGTAAAGGGACCGTGACTTTAAACTATGGCTACACCTTC	CASSKGTVTLNYGYTF
TRBV15	many	NA	15	TRBJ2-1	TGTGCCACCAGCAGAGGACCTCCAACCTACAATGAGCAGTTCTTC	CATSRGPPTYNEQFF
TRBV7-8	few	TRBD2	18	TRBJ2-3	TGTGCCAGCAGATCACCCCGACTAGCGGGAAAGGGAACAGATACGCAGTATTTT	CASRSPRLAGKGTDTQYF
TRBV20-1	few	TRBD2	20	TRBJ2-3	TGCAGTGCTCGGCCTATCATGGTCGAGGGAGGGCCCACGGGGGCAGATACGCAGTATTTT	CSARPIMVEGGPTGADTQYF
TRBV6-1	many	TRBD1	15	TRBJ2-7	TGTGCCAGCAGCCCCTCGGGGACAGCCTCCTACGAGCAGTACTTC	CASSPSGTASYEQYF
TRBV20-1	NA	TRBD1	14	TRBJ1-6	TGCAGTGCTAGACCACAGGGGGGGAATTCACCCCTCCACTTT	CSARPQGGNSPLHF